This T cell receptor (beta chain) was profiled in a study of cytomegalovirus exposure and HLA in healthy donors. About the research overall: An early release of data contained about 85 million unique TCRs, which came from HLA-typed donors. Findings and limits, study-wide: Altogether, 164 TCR beta chains were recorded as cytomegalovirus-associated. Diagnosis of cytomegalovirus status made by the classifier reportedly showed high specificity and sensitivity.

To note about this clone: Its antigen is unknown.

PCR used 60 Vbeta primers and 13 Jbeta primers. The repertoire was sequenced with immunoSEQ multiplex PCR; TCRdb's copy has only in-frame clones and lacks some. The sample has some 150,000 clones, 72% seen once. The germline CDR1 and CDR2 sequences are SQVTM and ANQGSEA. The CDR3 contains 12 residues. Germline trimming cut 8 bases from V and 8 bases from J; bases unmatched to any gene: 8. Sequenced input: PBMCs. The source is a human donor in good health. The chain joins TRBV29-1 to TRBJ2-1; 8 nucleotides match TRBD2. CDR3 region: CSHRTSRHEQFF. DNA for the CDR3: TGCAGCCATAGGACTAGCAGACATGAGCAGTTCTTC.